This is a list of T cell receptor beta chains from one sample in a study of T cell responses to AZD1222 COVID-19 vaccine. Assay: immunoSEQ multiplex PCR; the TCRdb copy retains only in-frame clones and omits some. Among approximately 110,000 clones, 70% to 90% were seen once, and the ten largest hold 6.5%. Sequenced here: peripheral blood, sampled 28 days after the second AZD1222 dose. The source is an adult who received the AZD1222 COVID-19 vaccine. Both conserved end residues are part of each CDR3. The D gene is left open where the match is weak. Clone size is stated in some rows and not others, as once, few, many or a class when expanded.

clone_size	d_call	v_call	j_call	cdr3_aa	cdr3_nt
NA	TRBD2	TRBV28	TRBJ2-5	CASSPGGSETQYF	TGTGCCAGCAGCCCGGGGGGGTCGGAGACCCAGTACTTC
NA	NA	TRBV28	TRBJ2-7	CASRTLEEQYF	TGTGCCAGCAGAACCTTGGAAGAGCAGTACTTC
NA	NA	TRBV3-1/TRBV3-2	TRBJ1-3	CASSQFGTGDSGNTIYF	TGTGCCAGCAGCCAGTTCGGGACGGGCGATTCTGGAAACACCATATATTTT
NA	NA	TRBV6-2/TRBV6-3	TRBJ2-7	CASSYSRTEGEQYF	TGTGCCAGCAGTTACTCTAGGACAGAGGGCGAGCAGTACTTC
NA	TRBD1	TRBV24-1	TRBJ2-3	CATSDPRQGADTQYF	TGTGCCACCAGTGATCCCAGACAGGGGGCAGATACGCAGTATTTT
NA	NA	TRBV6-2/TRBV6-3	TRBJ1-5	CASSPSSYRYSNQPQHF	TGTGCCAGCAGTCCCTCCTCATACAGATATAGCAATCAGCCCCAGCATTTT
NA	NA	TRBV5-1	TRBJ2-5	CASSLVQGGQETQYF	TGCGCCAGCAGCTTGGTGCAGGGTGGCCAAGAGACCCAGTACTTC
once	TRBD1	TRBV19	TRBJ2-3	CASSPGGAYRTDTQYF	TGTGCCAGTAGTCCAGGGGGCGCGTATAGGACAGATACGCAGTATTTT
once	TRBD1	TRBV29-1	TRBJ1-1	CSVLKGTGNTEAFF	TGCAGCGTTTTGAAAGGGACAGGTAACACTGAAGCTTTCTTT
NA	TRBD1	TRBV27	TRBJ1-2	CASSSGQGLPYTF	TGTGCCAGCAGCTCGGGACAGGGGTTGCCCTACACCTTC
NA	NA	TRBV19	TRBJ1-4	CASRSWDGGAKLFF	TGTGCCAGTAGGAGCTGGGACGGAGGTGCGAAACTGTTTTTT
NA	NA	TRBV19	TRBJ2-3	CASNGGAAADTQYF	TGTGCCAGTAATGGGGGTGCAGCGGCAGATACGCAGTATTTT
NA	NA	TRBV7-2	TRBJ1-3	CASSPPGQVSGNTIYF	TGTGCCAGCAGCCCTCCGGGACAAGTCTCTGGAAACACCATATATTTT
NA	TRBD2	TRBV4-3	TRBJ2-5	CASSQGSGGFGETQYF	TGCGCCAGCAGCCAAGGTAGCGGGGGGTTCGGAGAGACCCAGTACTTC
NA	NA	TRBV4-2	TRBJ1-2	CASSQSRTNYGYTF	TGTGCCAGCAGCCAAAGCCGGACAAACTATGGCTACACCTTC
NA	NA	TRBV6-6	TRBJ1-4	CATGIEKLFF	TGTGCCACCGGAATTGAAAAACTGTTTTTT
NA	TRBD2	TRBV11-2	TRBJ2-5	CASSPSGGNQETQYF	TGTGCCAGCAGCCCAAGCGGGGGGAACCAAGAGACCCAGTACTTC
NA	NA	TRBV4-1	TRBJ1-1	CASSQDSSRSFYTEAFF	TGCGCCAGCAGCCAAGATTCGTCCCGATCCTTCTACACTGAAGCTTTCTTT
NA	NA	TRBV18	TRBJ2-5	CASSPPAGRKETQYF	TGTGCCAGCTCACCACCCGCGGGGAGGAAAGAGACCCAGTACTTC
NA	NA	TRBV7-2	TRBJ1-1	CASSSTGNEAFF	TGTGCCAGCAGCTCTACCGGGAACGAAGCTTTCTTT
NA	NA	TRBV4-1	TRBJ1-1	CASSQEGGGGTEAFF	TGCGCCAGCAGCCAAGAGGGAGGGGGGGGTACTGAAGCTTTCTTT
NA	TRBD2	TRBV10-3	TRBJ2-2	CAISRTSGGADTGELFF	TGTGCCATCAGCAGGACTAGCGGGGGGGCGGACACCGGGGAGCTGTTTTTT
NA	TRBD1	TRBV5-6	TRBJ1-5	CASSLGTGINQPQHF	TGTGCCAGCAGCTTGGGGACAGGGATAAATCAGCCCCAGCATTTT
NA	TRBD1	TRBV7-9	TRBJ1-5	CASSRTGENQPQHF	TGTGCCAGCAGCCGGACAGGGGAGAATCAGCCCCAGCATTTT
NA	NA	TRBV5-6	TRBJ2-5	CASSKSLAQGETQYF	TGTGCCAGCAGCAAATCTTTGGCGCAGGGAGAGACCCAGTACTTC
NA	TRBD1	TRBV10-2	TRBJ1-1	CASGPGGEKAFF	TGCGCCAGCGGACCAGGGGGGGAGAAAGCTTTCTTT
NA	TRBD1	TRBV29-1	TRBJ2-5	CSVATGGAIGETQYF	TGCAGCGTCGCGACAGGGGGCGCCATAGGAGAGACCCAGTACTTC
NA	NA	TRBV19	TRBJ1-1	CASTRAPMGAEAFF	TGTGCCAGTACGCGCGCCCCGATGGGCGCTGAAGCTTTCTTT
NA	TRBD1	TRBV4-1	TRBJ1-2	CASSREGQGRGYTF	TGCGCCAGCAGCAGGGAAGGACAGGGAAGAGGCTACACCTTC
NA	NA	TRBV3-1/TRBV3-2	TRBJ2-7	CASSQDERGRVRF	TGTGCCAGCAGCCAAGATGAGCGCGGACGAGTGAGATTC
NA	TRBD1	TRBV6-5	TRBJ2-5	CATVPPGQQETQYF	TGTGCCACCGTCCCCCCGGGACAGCAAGAGACCCAGTACTTC
NA	TRBD1	TRBV6-1	TRBJ1-2	CASSEAGQGRYTF	TGTGCCAGCAGTGAAGCAGGACAGGGGCGCTACACCTTC
NA	NA	TRBV5-6	TRBJ1-1	CASSGEGRDTEAFF	TGTGCCAGCAGCGGTGAGGGACGGGACACTGAAGCTTTCTTT
NA	NA	TRBV3-1/TRBV3-2	TRBJ1-4	CASSQVGPTNEKLFF	TGTGCCAGCAGCCAAGTTGGACCAACTAATGAAAAACTGTTTTTT
NA	TRBD2	TRBV6-5	TRBJ2-1	CALGSGGSEQFF	TGTGCCCTGGGTTCCGGGGGGAGTGAGCAGTTCTTC